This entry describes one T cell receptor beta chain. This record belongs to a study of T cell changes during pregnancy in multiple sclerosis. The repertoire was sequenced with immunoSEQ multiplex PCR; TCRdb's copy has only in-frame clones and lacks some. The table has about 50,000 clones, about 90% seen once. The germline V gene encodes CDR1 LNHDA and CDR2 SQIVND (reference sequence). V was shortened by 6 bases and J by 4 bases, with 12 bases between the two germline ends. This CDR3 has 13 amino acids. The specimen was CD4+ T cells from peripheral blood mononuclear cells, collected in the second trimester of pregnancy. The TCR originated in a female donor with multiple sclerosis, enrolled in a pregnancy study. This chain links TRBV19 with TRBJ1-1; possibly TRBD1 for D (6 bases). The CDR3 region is CASRQGVVTEAFF. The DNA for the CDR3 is TGTGCCAGTAGACAGGGTGTGGTCACTGAAGCTTTCTTT.